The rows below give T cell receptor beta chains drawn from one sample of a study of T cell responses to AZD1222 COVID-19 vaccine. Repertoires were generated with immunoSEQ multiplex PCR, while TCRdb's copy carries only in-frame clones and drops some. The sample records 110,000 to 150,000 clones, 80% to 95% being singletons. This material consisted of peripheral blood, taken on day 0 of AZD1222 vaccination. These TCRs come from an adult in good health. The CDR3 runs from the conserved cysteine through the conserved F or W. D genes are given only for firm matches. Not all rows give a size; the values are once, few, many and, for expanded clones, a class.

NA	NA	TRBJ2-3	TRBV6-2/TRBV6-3	CASSSLGISTDTQYF	TGTGCCAGCAGTTCCCTGGGGATAAGCACAGATACGCAGTATTTT
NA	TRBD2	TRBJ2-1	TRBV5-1	CASSLGLAAAYNEQFF	TGCGCCAGCAGCTTGGGGCTAGCGGCCGCCTACAATGAGCAGTTCTTC
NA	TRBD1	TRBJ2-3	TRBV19	CASSIMVGTGPTDTQYF	TGTGCCAGTAGTATAATGGTGGGGACAGGGCCCACAGATACGCAGTATTTT
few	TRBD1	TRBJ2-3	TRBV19	CASSRQGANTDTQYF	TGTGCCAGTAGTCGGCAGGGGGCAAACACAGATACGCAGTATTTT
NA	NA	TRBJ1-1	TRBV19	CATNRGHATEAFF	TGTGCCACCAACCGGGGACATGCCACTGAAGCTTTCTTT
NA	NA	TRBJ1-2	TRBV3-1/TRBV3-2	CASSHGDGVYGYTF	TGTGCCAGCAGCCACGGGGACGGCGTCTATGGCTACACCTTC
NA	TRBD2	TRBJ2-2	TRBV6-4	CASSDNLLGGRRPGELFF	TGTGCCAGCAGTGATAATCTCCTTGGCGGGAGAAGGCCCGGGGAGCTGTTTTTT
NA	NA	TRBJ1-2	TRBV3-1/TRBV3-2	CASRNRLGGYTF	TGTGCCAGCAGGAACAGGCTGGGGGGCTACACCTTC
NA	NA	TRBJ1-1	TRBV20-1	CSASADTEAFF	TGCAGTGCTAGTGCGGACACTGAAGCTTTCTTT
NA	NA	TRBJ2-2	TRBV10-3	CAISDPSMAANTGELFF	TGTGCCATCAGTGACCCTTCCATGGCGGCGAACACCGGGGAGCTGTTTTTT
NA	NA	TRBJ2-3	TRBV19	CASSILDTQYF	TGTGCCAGTAGTATACTGGATACGCAGTATTTT
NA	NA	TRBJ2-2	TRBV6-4	CASSGPVGELFF	TGTGCCAGCAGTGGACCCGTGGGGGAGCTGTTTTTT
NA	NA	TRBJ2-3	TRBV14	CASFSRPDTQYF	TGTGCCAGCTTCTCCCGACCAGATACGCAGTATTTT
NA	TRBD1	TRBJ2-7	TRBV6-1	CASSEGQGGSYEQYF	TGTGCCAGCAGTGAAGGACAGGGGGGATCCTACGAGCAGTACTTC
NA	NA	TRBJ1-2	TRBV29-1	CSVSDRTYGYTF	TGCAGCGTGTCCGACAGAACCTATGGCTACACCTTC
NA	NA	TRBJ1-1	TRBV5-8	CASSFRRENTEAFF	TGTGCCAGCAGCTTCCGTAGGGAGAACACTGAAGCTTTCTTT
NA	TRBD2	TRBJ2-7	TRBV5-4	CASSPESGSAVTYEQYF	TGTGCCAGCAGCCCCGAGAGCGGGAGCGCGGTAACCTACGAGCAGTACTTC
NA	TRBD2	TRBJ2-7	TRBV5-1	CASSLAGVRYEQYF	TGCGCCAGCAGCTTAGCGGGGGTTAGGTACGAGCAGTACTTC
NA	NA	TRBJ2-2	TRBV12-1	CASSFVTRRDPGELFF	TGTGCCAGCAGCTTTGTGACCCGCCGAGATCCCGGGGAGCTGTTTTTT
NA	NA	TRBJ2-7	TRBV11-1	CASSLEGSFYEQYF	TGTGCCAGCAGCTTAGAAGGCAGTTTTTACGAGCAGTACTTC
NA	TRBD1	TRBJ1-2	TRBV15	CATSKDRDPGYTF	TGTGCCACCAGCAAGGACAGGGATCCCGGCTACACCTTC
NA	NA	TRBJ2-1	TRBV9	CASSVARGTGNEQFF	TGTGCCAGCAGCGTAGCTCGGGGGACCGGCAATGAGCAGTTCTTC
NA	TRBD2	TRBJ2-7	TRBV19	CASSTLAVTTKDEQYF	TGTGCCAGTAGTACTCTAGCGGTTACTACTAAGGACGAGCAGTACTTC
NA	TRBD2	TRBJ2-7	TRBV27	CASSWNLAGSSYEQYF	TGTGCCAGCAGTTGGAACTTAGCGGGTTCCTCCTACGAGCAGTACTTC
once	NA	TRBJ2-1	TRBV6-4	CASSDSIAFADNEQFF	TGTGCCAGCAGTGACTCGATAGCTTTTGCGGACAATGAGCAGTTCTTC
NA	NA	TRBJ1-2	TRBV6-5	CASRIGTAVGYTF	TGTGCCAGCAGGATCGGGACGGCCGTCGGCTACACCTTC
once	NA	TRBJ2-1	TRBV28	CASRGRSYNEQFF	TGTGCCAGCAGAGGACGGAGCTACAATGAGCAGTTCTTC
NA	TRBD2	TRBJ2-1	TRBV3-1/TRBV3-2	CASSQENWGGRLYEQFF	TGTGCCAGCAGCCAAGAAAATTGGGGCGGGAGGCTGTATGAGCAGTTCTTC
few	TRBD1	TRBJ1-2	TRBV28	CASWRDRGIGYGYTF	TGTGCCAGCTGGCGGGACAGGGGGATAGGCTATGGCTACACCTTC
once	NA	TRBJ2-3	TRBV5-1	CASSFQPSSTDTQYF	TGCGCCAGCAGCTTCCAGCCATCGAGCACAGATACGCAGTATTTT
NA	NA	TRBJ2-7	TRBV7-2	CASSLTDVAHEQYF	TGTGCCAGCAGCTTAACGGACGTGGCCCACGAGCAGTACTTC